Sequencing of this TCR beta chain was carried out in a study of blood T cell repertoires in COVID-19. Study as a whole: Sites across the United States, Italy and Spain contributed samples from acute and convalescent COVID-19. T cells, B-cell-depleted T cells, or PBMCs supplied cDNA or gDNA.

The CDR3 runs to 15 residues. Germline V gene lookup returns CDR1 SGDLS and CDR2 YYNGEE. J was trimmed by 0 bases and V by 4 bases; bases with no gene match: 6. Original processing methods: Reference gene primer amplification yielded estimated nucleated cell counts. Measured with immunoSEQ multiplex PCR; TCRdb has only the in-frame clones, and not every one. Clonal size and the V and J genes are those of that table, whereas D and trimming came from the DNA. The data hold roughly 260,000 clones, with less than 90% observed a single time. The specimen sequenced was peripheral blood. This sequence originates from a man aged 55 to 70 who had recovered from COVID-19. The chain has TRBV9 and TRBJ1-2; 7 bases align to TRBD1. The CDR3 DNA follows: TGTGCCAGCAGCCTCCGGGACAGTCCTAACTATGGCTACACCTTC. It specifies CASSLRDSPNYGYTF.